The rows below give T cell receptor beta chains drawn from one sample of a study of cytomegalovirus exposure and HLA in healthy donors. Sequencing was performed with immunoSEQ multiplex PCR; in TCRdb, only in-frame clones are kept and a portion is missing. The sample lists 30,000 to 45,000 clones; about nine tenths were seen once. Sequencing was carried out using PBMCs. The receptors were sampled from a middle-aged woman in good health and CMV-seropositive. The CDR3 runs from the conserved cysteine through the conserved F or W. Fields, in order: D gene, J gene, V gene, CDR3 protein, CDR3 DNA. The D gene is left open where the match is weak.

>.|TRBJ2-3|TRBV5-1
CASSLSTQTDTQYF
TGCGCCAGCAGCCTATCGACTCAGACAGATACGCAGTATTTT
>TRBD2|TRBJ2-7|TRBV28
CASSTLAGTEQYF
TGTGCCAGCAGTACCCTAGCGGGGACCGAGCAGTACTTC
>.|TRBJ2-7|TRBV21-1
CASSFRSGGDCRYEQYF
TGTGCCAGCAGCTTTCGATCGGGCGGGGACTGCCGCTACGAGCAGTACTTC
>TRBD1|TRBJ1-4|TRBV28
CASSTTTGGAEKLFF
TGTGCCAGCAGTACCACGACAGGGGGCGCAGAAAAACTGTTTTTT
>.|TRBJ1-5|TRBV2
CASQGQGGHQPQHF
TGTGCCAGCCAGGGGCAGGGAGGGCATCAGCCCCAGCATTTT
>.|TRBJ1-1|TRBV25-1
CASSDTRTVATEAFF
TGTGCCAGCAGTGACACCCGGACAGTCGCTACTGAAGCTTTCTTT
>TRBD2|TRBJ2-1|TRBV7-9
CSSSPHLAGAYNEQFF
TGTTCCAGCAGCCCCCACTTGGCGGGGGCCTACAATGAGCAGTTCTTC
>.|TRBJ1-5|TRBV5-4
CASSFGLSNQPQHF
TGTGCCAGCAGCTTTGGCCTTAGCAATCAGCCCCAGCATTTT
>TRBD2|TRBJ2-7|TRBV4-3
CASSQGLAGPSYEQYF
TGCGCCAGCAGCCAGGGACTAGCGGGGCCATCCTACGAGCAGTACTTC
>.|TRBJ1-4|TRBV10-3
CAISSSQVEKLFF
TGTGCCATCAGTTCTTCACAGGTGGAAAAACTGTTTTTT
>.|TRBJ1-5|TRBV10-2
CASTSGLNQPQHF
TGCGCCAGCACATCAGGACTCAATCAGCCCCAGCATTTT
>.|TRBJ2-7|TRBV28
CASTSSYEQYF
TGTGCCAGCACCTCTTCCTACGAGCAGTACTTC